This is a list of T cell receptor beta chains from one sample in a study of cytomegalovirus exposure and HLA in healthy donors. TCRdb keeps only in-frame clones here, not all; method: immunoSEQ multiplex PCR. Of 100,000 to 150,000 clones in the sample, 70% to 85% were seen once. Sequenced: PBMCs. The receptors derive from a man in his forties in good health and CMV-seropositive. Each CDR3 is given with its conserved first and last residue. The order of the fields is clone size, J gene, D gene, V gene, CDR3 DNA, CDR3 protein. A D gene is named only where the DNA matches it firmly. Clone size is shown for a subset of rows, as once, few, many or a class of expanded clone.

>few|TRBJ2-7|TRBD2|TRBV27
TGTGCCAGCAGTCAAACCACCGGGACTAGCACTCACGAGCAGTACTTC
CASSQTTGTSTHEQYF
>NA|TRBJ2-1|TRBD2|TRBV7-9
TGTGCCAGCAGCCCTGAGGGGCTAGCGGGATACAATGAGCAGTTCTTC
CASSPEGLAGYNEQFF
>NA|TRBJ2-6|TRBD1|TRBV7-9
TGTGCCAGCAGCCCAACAGGGGCTGGGGCCAACGTCCTGACTTTC
CASSPTGAGANVLTF
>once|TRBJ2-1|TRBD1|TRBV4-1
TGCGCCAGCAGCCAAGCCAACAGGGGGACCTACAATGAGCAGTTCTTC
CASSQANRGTYNEQFF
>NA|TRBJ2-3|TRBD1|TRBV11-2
TGTGCCAGCAGCTTAGATCAGGGGGGCACAGATACGCAGTATTTT
CASSLDQGGTDTQYF
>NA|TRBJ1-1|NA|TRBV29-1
TGCAGCATATCCTCGGGTCCGACTGAAGCTTTCTTT
CSISSGPTEAFF
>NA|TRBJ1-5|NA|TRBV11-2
TGTGCCAGCAGCCAAAGTCCGGGAAACCAGCCCCAGCATTTT
CASSQSPGNQPQHF
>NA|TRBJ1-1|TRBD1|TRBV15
TGTGCCACCACATATGGACAGGGTCGAGAAGCTTTCTTT
CATTYGQGREAFF
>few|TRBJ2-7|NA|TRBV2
TGTGCCAGCAGTTTTGGGCCTTCCTACGAGCAGTACTTC
CASSFGPSYEQYF
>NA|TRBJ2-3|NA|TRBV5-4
TGTGCCAGCAGCCCCATAGGTAGCGCCCTCACAGATACGCAGTATTTT
CASSPIGSALTDTQYF
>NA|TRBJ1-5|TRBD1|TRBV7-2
TGTGCCAGCAGCTTAGGGACAGGCAGCAATCAGCCCCAGCATTTT
CASSLGTGSNQPQHF
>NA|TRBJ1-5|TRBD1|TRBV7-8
TGTGCCAGCAGCCGACAGGGGGAGGATCAGCCCCAGCATTTT
CASSRQGEDQPQHF
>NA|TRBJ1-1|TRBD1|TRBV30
TGTGCCTGGAGTGGCAGACAGGGTCTGAACACTGAAGCTTTCTTT
CAWSGRQGLNTEAFF
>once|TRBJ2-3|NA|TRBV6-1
TGTGCCAGCAGTGGGGGAGGACAGGAGAAGTATTTT
CASSGGGQEKYF
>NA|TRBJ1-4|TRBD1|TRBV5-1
TGCGCCAGCAGCTCCGGACAGGGGATGCCTAATGAAAAACTGTTTTTT
CASSSGQGMPNEKLFF
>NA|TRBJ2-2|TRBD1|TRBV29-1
TGCAGCGTTGACGACTCCGGGACAGGGGGCGAAGGGAACACCGGGGAGCTGTTTTTT
CSVDDSGTGGEGNTGELFF
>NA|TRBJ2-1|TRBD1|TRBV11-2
TGTGCCAGCAGCCGAACCGATACAGGGGGCTCCTACAATGAGCAGTTCTTC
CASSRTDTGGSYNEQFF
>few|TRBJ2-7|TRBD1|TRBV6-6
TGTGCCAGCAGGCCCGGGACAGCCTACGAGCAGTACTTC
CASRPGTAYEQYF
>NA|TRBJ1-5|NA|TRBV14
TGTGCCAGCAGCTCAGGGACTCATCAGCCCCAGCATTTT
CASSSGTHQPQHF
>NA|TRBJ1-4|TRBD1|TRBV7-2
TGTGCCAGCAGCGCCTACAGGGGGCGGGGGGAAAAACTGTTTTTT
CASSAYRGRGEKLFF
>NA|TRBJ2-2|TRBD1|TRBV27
TGTGCCAGCAGTTCAGGGACAGGGAACACCGGGGAGCTGTTTTTT
CASSSGTGNTGELFF
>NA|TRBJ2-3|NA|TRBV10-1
TGCGCCAGCAGTGAGTCCCGGTGGAGCACAGATACGCAGTATTTT
CASSESRWSTDTQYF
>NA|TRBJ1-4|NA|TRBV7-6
TGTGCCAGCAGCTTAGGGGGGGGAAGTGAAAAACTGTTTTTT
CASSLGGGSEKLFF
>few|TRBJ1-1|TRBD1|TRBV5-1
TGCGCCAGCAGCTTCTCAGTCACAGGGGGGAACACTGAAGCTTTCTTT
CASSFSVTGGNTEAFF
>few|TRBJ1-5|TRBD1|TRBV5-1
TGCGCCAGCAGCATGACAGGGGATGCAGGCAATCAGCCCCAGCATTTT
CASSMTGDAGNQPQHF
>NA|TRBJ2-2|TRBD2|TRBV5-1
TGCGCCAGCAGCTCCGGGACTAGCGGGAGTGGGGAGCTGTTTTTT
CASSSGTSGSGELFF
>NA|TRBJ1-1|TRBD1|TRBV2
TGTGCCAGCAGTCCGGACAGGGGGGACGGTACTGAAGCTTTCTTT
CASSPDRGDGTEAFF
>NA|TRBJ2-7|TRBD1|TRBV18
TGTGCCAGCTCACCCGGGACAGGGAGGGAGGAGCAGTACTTC
CASSPGTGREEQYF